Each of the 8 T cell receptor beta chains below was sequenced from the same sample in a study of neoadjuvant anti-PD-1 for oral cavity cancer. Libraries were prepared by immunoSEQ multiplex PCR; TCRdb keeps only in-frame clonotypes and omits some of them. The sample consists of tens of thousands of clones, around 83% of them appearing once. The input for sequencing was PBMCs, taken before nivolumab (anti-PD-1) treatment. These receptors all stem from a person aged 35-79 years with oral cavity squamous cell carcinoma.

This clone has only a few counts. Here the CDR3 DNA reads TGTGCCACCGCCAGGGGGTTCCGGAACACTGAAGCTTTCTTT. Amino acid sequence: CATARGFRNTEAFF. The chain uses TRBV15 and TRBJ1-1; 7 nucleotides align to TRBD1. Per the germline V gene, CDR1 is LNHNV and CDR2 is YYDKDF (reference sequence). Trimming at V came to 8 bases and at J to 1 base, leaving 7 bases not matched to a gene. CDR3 size: 14 residues.

This clone was recorded a few times. CDR3 in amino acids: CSVISGGYTEAFF. The CDR3 nucleotides read TGCAGCGTGATCTCGGGGGGGTACACTGAAGCTTTCTTT. This chain joins TRBV29-1 and TRBJ1-1, with a possible D match to TRBD1 (5 bases). The length of the CDR3 is 13 residues. Trimming left V 6 bases short and J 3 bases short, with 14 bases between. The germline CDR1 and CDR2 sequences are SQVTM and ANQGSEA.

In this sample, this clone turned up once. The V and J genes are TRBV27 and TRBJ1-6; D is uncertain. V lost 5 bases, J lost 0 bases, and 14 bases lay in between. Germline V gene lookup returns CDR1 MNHEY and CDR2 SMNVEV (reference sequence). This CDR3 is 17 amino acids long. The CDR3 coding sequence is TGTGCCAGCAGTACCATTGGCCGGAGCTCCTATAATTCACCCCTCCACTTT. As protein: CASSTIGRSSYNSPLHF.

This clone was seen only a few times. The chain carries TRBV27 and TRBJ2-7, with D perhaps assigned TRBD1 or TRBD2 (5 bases each). Germline V gene sequence: CDR1 MNHEY, CDR2 SMNVEV (reference sequence). This CDR3 contains 14 residues. V was cut by 0 bases and J by 3 bases, with 9 bases left in between. The CDR3 sequence: CASSLSFGGYEQYF. CDR3 DNA: TGTGCCAGCAGTTTATCGTTTGGGGGCTACGAGCAGTACTTC.

This chain connects TRBV19 to TRBJ1-5; no firm D call. CDR1 LNHDA and CDR2 SQIVND come from the germline V gene (reference sequence). V lost 3 bases and J lost 3, with 15 bases in between. This CDR3 region has 16 residues. The CDR3 region is CASSIGRTTNNQPQHF. The CDR3 DNA reads as TGTGCCAGTAGTATTGGTCGTACAACCAACAATCAGCCCCAGCATTTT.

The rearrangement links TRBV9 to TRBJ2-2, with 7 bases fitting TRBD2. The CDR3 length is 17 residues. Germline V gene data show CDR1 as SGDLS and CDR2 as YYNGEE. Trimming took 3 bases from V and 4 from J; bases not matched to a gene: 12. The CDR3 DNA is TGTGCCAGCAGCGCAGGGCAGAGGACTAGTTTCACCGGGGAGCTGTTTTTT. Protein product: CASSAGQRTSFTGELFF.

V is TRBV2 and J is TRBJ1-2; no reliable D call. This CDR3 region has 13 residues. V was pared by 5 bases and J by 2 bases, with 9 bases between. Germline V gene sequence: CDR1 SNHLY, CDR2 FYNNEI. The CDR3 sequence: CASSPDTNYGYTF. The DNA for the CDR3 is TGTGCCAGCAGTCCCGACACGAACTATGGCTACACCTTC.

J is TRBJ2-4 and V is TRBV5-1, with 10 bases identical to TRBD2. Germline values: CDR1 SGHRS, CDR2 YFSETQ. With V trimmed by 5 bases and J by 6 bases, 14 bases remained unmatched. The CDR3 consists of 17 residues. The CDR3 nucleotides read TGCGCCAGCAGACGAACTAGCGGGACCTCTCTGGCAAACATTCAGTACTTC. Translated, it gives CASRRTSGTSLANIQYF.